Following are 31 T cell receptor beta chains from one sample sequenced in a study of cytomegalovirus exposure and HLA in healthy donors. PCR was performed using 60 Vbeta and 13 Jbeta primers. The method was immunoSEQ multiplex PCR; TCRdb's version includes in-frame clones alone and lacks a portion of them. The sample lists around 190,000 clones, 79% occurring once. The sequencing input was PBMCs. The origin of the receptors is a woman aged 40-49 years in good health and CMV-seronegative.

This clone came up a few times. V gene TRBV6-5 combines with J gene TRBJ2-1; the match to TRBD2 covers 7 bases. V gave up 6 bases and J gave up 7 bases; unmatched junction bases: 6. CDR1 is MNHEY and CDR2 is SVGAGI in the germline V gene. This CDR3 comprises 13 residues. Here the CDR3 reads CASSPAGRNEQFF. CDR3 DNA sequence: TGTGCCAGCAGCCCAGCGGGAAGGAATGAGCAGTTCTTC.

V gene TRBV6-1 combines with J gene TRBJ2-1, with TRBD2 matching over 9 bases. CDR1 MNHNS and CDR2 SASEGT come from the germline V gene. Unmatched junction bases numbered 5, after V lost 4 bases and J lost 4 bases. CDR3 length: 15 amino acids. CDR3 region: CASSAQTSGYNEQFF. The CDR3 nucleotides are TGTGCCAGCAGTGCCCAGACTAGCGGTTACAATGAGCAGTTCTTC.

This clone was seen just once. This chain uses TRBV9 with TRBJ2-7; tentative D call: TRBD1 (6 bases). CDR1 is SGDLS and CDR2 is YYNGEE in the germline V gene. The CDR3 covers 17 residues. Trimming removed 4 bases from V and 0 bases from J, with 20 bases in between. The CDR3 loop reads CASSPTPRQESSYEQYF. For the CDR3, the DNA is TGTGCCAGCAGCCCAACCCCCCGACAGGAGAGCTCCTACGAGCAGTACTTC.

V gene TRBV10-3 combines with J gene TRBJ2-7; 9 bases line up with TRBD2. Germline lookup yields CDR1 ENHRY and CDR2 SYGVKD. The CDR3 spans 14 residues. V shed 4 bases and J 5 bases; nucleotides not matched to a gene: 6. The CDR3 sequence: CAISAGTSSNEQYF. Written as DNA, the CDR3 is TGTGCCATCAGTGCAGGGACTAGCTCTAACGAGCAGTACTTC.

This chain uses TRBV29-1 with TRBJ2-7, with 7 bases fitting TRBD2. This CDR3 is 13 amino acids long. Germline trimming cut 6 bases from V and 6 bases from J; bases unmatched to any gene: 11. Looked up from germline, CDR1 is SQVTM and CDR2 is ANQGSEA. The CDR3 sequence: CSVRGGERAEQYF. For the CDR3, the DNA is TGCAGCGTCCGGGGAGGGGAGAGGGCCGAGCAGTACTTC.

This chain connects TRBV5-1 to TRBJ2-3, with D possibly being TRBD2 (5 bases). This CDR3 is built from 13 residues. Trimming took 0 bases from V and 5 from J, leaving 7 bases between them. CDR1 and CDR2 from the germline V gene are SGHRS and YFSETQ. Here the CDR3 DNA reads TGCGCCAGCAGCTTGGAAGGGAGAGATACGCAGTATTTT. Its translation: CASSLEGRDTQYF.

The chain links TRBV7-9 to TRBJ1-1; 11 bases are a match to TRBD1. V was clipped by 5 bases and J by 4 bases; unmatched bases: 3. CDR1 and CDR2 from the germline V gene are SEHNR and FQNEAQ (reference sequence). This CDR3 region has 14 residues. This chain's CDR3 is CASSPGQGVTEAFF. CDR3 nucleotides: TGTGCCAGCAGCCCGGGACAGGGGGTCACTGAAGCTTTCTTT.

The gene calls are TRBV5-1 and TRBJ2-2; D possibly corresponds to TRBD2 (6 bases). This CDR3 spans 12 amino acids. Trimming removed 5 bases from V and 5 bases from J, with 7 bases in between. In germline, CDR1 is SGHRS, CDR2 YFSETQ. CDR3 sequence: CASRAGTGELFF. CDR3 bases: TGCGCCAGCAGGGCGGGGACCGGGGAGCTGTTTTTT.

The chain joins TRBV19 to TRBJ1-2, with 11 nucleotides matching TRBD1. CDR3 size: 14 residues. The V and J ends lost 5 bases and 2 bases, in that order; junction bases with no gene match: 1. Germline V lookup: CDR1 LNHDA, CDR2 SQIVND (reference sequence). The CDR3 here is CASSRDRGNYGYTF. In nucleotides, the CDR3 is TGTGCCAGTAGTCGGGACAGGGGGAACTATGGCTACACCTTC.

This chain uses TRBV6-6 with TRBJ1-1; 7 positions agree with TRBD1. The CDR3 is 14 amino acids. Germline lookup yields CDR1 MNHNY and CDR2 SVGAGI (reference sequence). V was pared by 5 bases and J by 4 bases, with 7 bases of the junction left unmatched. The CDR3 DNA follows: TGTGCCAGCAGTACCAGGGGGGACGGCACTGAAGCTTTCTTT. Translation: CASSTRGDGTEAFF.

The V gene is TRBV5-1, the J gene TRBJ2-3, with a weak D call TRBD1 (6 bases). The CDR3 contains 15 residues. Trimming left V 0 bases short and J 4 bases short, with 12 bases between. Germline V lookup: CDR1 SGHRS, CDR2 YFSETQ. This chain's CDR3 is CASSLDRVEADTQYF. CDR3 coding DNA: TGCGCCAGCAGCTTGGACAGGGTGGAGGCAGATACGCAGTATTTT.

This chain uses TRBV28 with TRBJ2-7; 8 bases are a match to TRBD1. Germline trimming cut 7 bases from V and 2 bases from J; bases unmatched to any gene: 4. Germline-derived CDR1 and CDR2 are MDHEN and SYDVKM. This CDR3 is 13 amino acids long. In DNA, the CDR3 is TGTGCCAGCATGGGACAGGACCCCTACGAGCAGTACTTC. This gives the protein CASMGQDPYEQYF. The full variable domain, its missing parts supplied by reference TRBV28 and TRBJ2-7, is DVKVTQSSRYLVKRTGEKVFLECVQDMDHENMFWYRQDPGLGLRLIYFSYDVKMKEKGDIPEGYSVSREKKERFSLILESASTNQTSMYLCASMGQDPYEQYFGPGTRLTVT.

The chain recombines TRBV27 with TRBJ2-7, with TRBD1 matching 7 bases. The CDR3 is 15 residues long. V shed 2 bases, J shed 6 bases, and the junction held 10 bases outside the gene matches. Germline loops: CDR1 MNHEY, CDR2 SMNVEV (reference sequence). The CDR3 is CASSLEAATGIEQYF. The CDR3 DNA follows: TGTGCCAGCAGTTTAGAGGCTGCGACAGGGATCGAGCAGTACTTC.

The V and J genes are TRBV30 and TRBJ1-2; a possible D gene is TRBD1 (6 bases). The CDR3 sequence is 12 residues long. V was clipped by 4 bases and J by 10 bases, with 16 bases between them. Germline CDR1 is GTSNPN and CDR2 is SVGIG (reference sequence). The DNA for the CDR3 is TGTGCCTGGACCCTAGGGGGGGCCGCCTACACCTTC. It is translated as CAWTLGGAAYTF.

This clone was recorded only once. V gene TRBV7-2 combines with J gene TRBJ2-2; 7 positions match TRBD2. V lost 6 bases and J lost 3; bases outside the gene matches: 4. Germline lookup yields CDR1 SGHTA and CDR2 FQGNSA. This CDR3 has 14 residues. CDR3 residues: CASRGGEHTGELFF. DNA for the CDR3: TGTGCCAGCAGGGGGGGGGAACACACCGGGGAGCTGTTTTTT.

The chain uses TRBV4-1 and TRBJ1-6; D unresolved. The CDR3 has 15 residues. Germline assignment: CDR1 MGHRA and CDR2 YSYEKL. Trimming took 4 bases from V and 7 from J, leaving 14 bases between them. DNA for the CDR3: TGCGCCAGCAGCCTCCTCCCGACGGGGAATTCACCCCTCCACTTT. Its translation: CASSLLPTGNSPLHF.

This chain links TRBV6-1 with TRBJ1-2, with a possible D match to TRBD1 (6 bases). V lost 6 bases and J 4 bases, leaving 15 bases between the germline ends. The CDR3 length is 14 residues. In germline, CDR1 is MNHNS, CDR2 SASEGT. Here the CDR3 reads CASSPLGTPYGYTF. In DNA, the CDR3 is TGTGCCAGCAGCCCCCTGGGGACACCCTATGGCTACACCTTC.

The table lists this clone with a few counts. This rearrangement joins TRBV5-4 to TRBJ2-7, with 10 bases lining up with TRBD2. Germline V lookup: CDR1 SGHNT, CDR2 YYREEE (reference sequence). This CDR3 spans 17 amino acids. The V segment lost 1 base and the J segment 7 bases; nucleotides outside the gene matches: 14. The CDR3 DNA sequence: TGTGCCAGCAGCTTGTTAGGACGGAGCGGGGGGGCGGGAGAGCAGTACTTC. Translation: CASSLLGRSGGAGEQYF.

In this sample, this clone turned up a few times. The chain recombines TRBV9 with TRBJ2-2; D remains ambiguous. Germline V gives CDR1 SGDLS, CDR2 YYNGEE. With 3 bases removed from V and 5 bases from J, the gap between germline ends came to 11 bases. This CDR3 spans 14 amino acids. The CDR3 spells CASSATAGTGELFF. DNA of the CDR3: TGTGCCAGCAGCGCCACCGCCGGGACCGGGGAGCTGTTTTTT.

In its sample, this clone was seen a few times. The chain is built from TRBV4-1 and TRBJ2-1; D might be TRBD1 (5 bases). Germline V gene data show CDR1 as MGHRA and CDR2 as YSYEKL. The V gene lost 6 bases and the J gene lost 10 bases, with 16 bases spanning the gap. The CDR3 covers 13 residues. The CDR3 reads CASSRTQGAEQFF. CDR3 sequence (DNA): TGCGCCAGCAGTCGGACCCAGGGCGCCGAGCAGTTCTTC.

The chain has TRBV30 and TRBJ2-1, with TRBD1 as a possible D gene (5 bases). V was pared by 8 bases and J by 6 bases, with 11 bases between. CDR3 length equals 11 residues. CDR1 and CDR2 from the germline V gene are GTSNPN and SVGIG (reference sequence). The chain's CDR3 is CAGDSLNEQFF. CDR3 nucleotide sequence: TGTGCCGGTGACAGCCTCAATGAGCAGTTCTTC.

This chain uses TRBV6-1 with TRBJ1-3; 8 bases align to TRBD1. With 8 bases clipped from V and 4 bases from J, the junction kept 7 bases outside the gene matches. Germline assignment: CDR1 MNHNS and CDR2 SASEGT. The CDR3 has 14 residues. CDR3: CASALDRAGNTIYF. The CDR3 DNA follows: TGTGCCAGCGCCCTGGACAGGGCAGGAAACACCATATATTTT.

This clone was counted a single time. The chain combines TRBV2 with TRBJ1-1; D remains unclear. CDR1 is SNHLY, CDR2 FYNNEI, per germline. The CDR3 has 15 amino acids. V lost 1 base and J lost 0, with 9 bases in between. Here the CDR3 reads CASSEGKLLNTEAFF. CDR3 nucleotide sequence: TGTGCCAGCAGTGAAGGCAAGCTACTGAACACTGAAGCTTTCTTT.

Concerning this clone: Other DNA sequences in the sample encode the same CDR3. The V call is TRBV9, the J call TRBJ1-1, with 8 bases matching TRBD1. The V and J ends lost 3 bases and 2 bases, in that order; junction bases with no gene match: 0. Germline CDR1 is SGDLS and CDR2 is YYNGEE. This CDR3 contains 13 residues. The CDR3 here is CASSAGGNTEAFF. The DNA of the CDR3 is TGTGCCAGCAGCGCAGGGGGCAACACTGAAGCTTTCTTT.

The chain carries TRBV7-8 and TRBJ1-6; TRBD1 agrees at 7 bases. Looked up from germline, CDR1 is SGHVS and CDR2 is FQNEAQ. The CDR3 has 14 residues. The trim removed 5 bases at V and 12 bases at J, leaving 10 bases unmatched. CDR3 protein: CASSLEGTELPLHF. DNA for the CDR3: TGTGCCAGCAGCCTAGAGGGGACAGAGTTACCCCTCCACTTT.

The count of this clone is one. The V call is TRBV7-2, the J call TRBJ2-3; TRBD1 is a possible D gene (5 bases). The CDR3 length is 13 residues. V lost 5 bases, J lost 9 bases, and 15 bases lay in between. The germline V gene has CDR1 SGHTA and CDR2 FQGNSA. CDR3: CASSRDSRNTQYF. CDR3 sequence (DNA): TGTGCCAGCAGCCGTGACAGTCGAAACACGCAGTATTTT.

This clone appeared once. The chain recombines TRBV7-9 with TRBJ2-7; D might be TRBD1 (5 bases). The V gene's germline CDR1 is SEHNR and CDR2 FQNEAQ (reference sequence). CDR3 size: 15 residues. Trimming removed 1 base at V and 4 bases at J, with 14 bases between. CDR3 protein: CASSLVGQGGYEQYF. DNA for the CDR3: TGTGCCAGCAGCTTAGTTGGGCAGGGTGGGTACGAGCAGTACTTC.

The gene calls are TRBV7-6 and TRBJ2-7; tentative D call: TRBD2 (6 bases). Trimming left V 0 bases short and J 2 bases short, with 11 bases between. The CDR3 totals 15 residues. Looked up from germline, CDR1 is SGHVS and CDR2 is FNYEAQ. This chain's CDR3 is CASSLAGGLPYEQYF. CDR3 bases: TGTGCCAGCAGCTTAGCGGGAGGTCTCCCCTACGAGCAGTACTTC.

The chain carries TRBV7-9 and TRBJ2-1; maybe TRBD1 (6 bases). The CDR3 is made up of 16 amino acids. Germline loops: CDR1 SEHNR, CDR2 FQNEAQ (reference sequence). Trimming took off 5 bases at V and 10 bases at J, with 24 bases between the two ends. The CDR3 protein is CASSPPGRGHSGEQFF. The CDR3 nucleotides read TGTGCCAGCAGCCCCCCCGGCAGGGGACATTCAGGAGAGCAGTTCTTC.

The V and J genes are TRBV5-4 and TRBJ2-7; 8 bases map to TRBD1. Trimming removed 3 bases from V and 5 bases from J; junction bases left unmatched: 10. The CDR3 is 15 residues long. Germline lookup yields CDR1 SGHNT and CDR2 YYREEE (reference sequence). The CDR3, as DNA: TGTGCCAGCAGCTCCCCAGGGACAGGAAAGGACGAGCAGTACTTC. This translates into CASSSPGTGKDEQYF. The full variable domain, rest sourced from reference TRBV5-4 and TRBJ2-7, is ETGVTQSPTHLIKTRGQQVTLRCSSQSGHNTVSWYQQALGQGPQFIFQYYREEENGRGNFPPRFSGLQFPNYSSELNVNALELDDSALYLCASSSPGTGKDEQYFGPGTRLTVT.

As regards this clone: At one of its ends the junction is not consistent with the germline gene, which may arise from a read error. This rearrangement joins TRBV30 to TRBJ1-5, with 8 bases fitting TRBD1. The CDR3 consists of 14 residues. The germline CDR1 and CDR2 sequences are GTSNPN and SVGIG (reference sequence). The DNA of the CDR3 is TGTGCCTGGAGCTCGGGACAGGCCAATCGGCCCCAGCATTTT. Translation: CAWSSGQANRPQHF.